The 7 T cell receptor beta chains in this list originate from one sample, sequenced in a study of OX40 agonist ivuxolimab in advanced cancers. Only in-frame clones appear in the TCRdb table, and some are missing; sequencing was by immunoSEQ multiplex PCR. The table includes over 50,000 clones, 82% detected once. Sequences were derived from CD4+ or CD8+ T cells sorted from blood, sampled in a trial of the OX40 agonist ivuxolimab. The source is an adult with an advanced solid tumor such as melanoma, head and neck, liver or kidney cancer.

The chain is built from TRBV10-3 and TRBJ2-2; D may be TRBD1 or TRBD2 (5 bases each). The length of the CDR3 is 16 residues. CDR1 is ENHRY, CDR2 SYGVKD, per germline. The germline V and J ends were trimmed by 4 bases and 3 bases, with 15 bases remaining between them. The CDR3 DNA reads as TGTGCCATCAGTGCGACTTCCGGGACCGACACCGGGGAGCTGTTTTTT. Translation: CAISATSGTDTGELFF.

The chain carries TRBV7-9 and TRBJ2-5, with a tentative D call TRBD1 (6 bases). Germline assignment: CDR1 SEHNR and CDR2 FQNEAQ (reference sequence). The CDR3 spans 14 residues. The ends were cut back, 3 bases at V and 7 bases at J, with 15 bases in the middle. For the CDR3, the DNA is TGTGCCAGCAGCTTGGACAGCGGTGTCGGGACCCAGTACTTC. Encoded protein: CASSLDSGVGTQYF.

For the CDR3, the DNA is TGTGCCAGCAGCTTAGGGGCCCAGGGGGCTGGGGAGACCCAGTACTTC. Its translation is CASSLGAQGAGETQYF. The chain employs TRBV7-2 and TRBJ2-5; TRBD1 matches at 8 bases. J was trimmed by 5 bases and V by 1 base; bases with no gene match: 9. The CDR3 extends over 16 amino acids. CDR1 SGHTA and CDR2 FQGNSA come from the germline V gene.

The gene calls are TRBV6-1 and TRBJ1-1; no clear D. This CDR3 is 12 amino acids long. V shed 6 bases and J shed 1 base, with 6 bases lying between them. CDR1 and CDR2 from the germline V gene are MNHNS and SASEGT. DNA for the CDR3: TGTGCCAGCAGCTTAGAGAACACTGAAGCTTTCTTT. This gives the protein CASSLENTEAFF.

The chain carries TRBV5-1 and TRBJ2-7, with D maybe TRBD2 (5 bases). The V gene lost 5 bases and the J gene lost 0 bases, with 12 bases spanning the gap. This CDR3 is 14 amino acids long. Germline V gene sequence: CDR1 SGHRS, CDR2 YFSETQ. The CDR3 sequence: CASRTFGDSYEQYF. CDR3 sequence (DNA): TGCGCCAGCAGGACATTCGGGGACTCCTACGAGCAGTACTTC.

The rearrangement links TRBV14 to TRBJ2-4; D possibly uses TRBD1 or TRBD2 (6 bases each). The germline V and J ends were trimmed by 1 base and 14 bases, with 15 bases remaining between them. Germline loops: CDR1 SGHDN, CDR2 FVKESK. This CDR3 spans 13 amino acids. CDR3 residues: CASSQAPGGGEYF. For the CDR3, the DNA is TGTGCCAGCAGCCAAGCACCAGGAGGGGGAGAGTACTTC.

This clone has a single count. This chain uses TRBV7-2 with TRBJ2-1; TRBD2 matches 11 bases. The germline CDR1 and CDR2 sequences are SGHTA and FQGNSA. Trimming removed 3 bases from V and 0 bases from J; junction bases left unmatched: 4. The CDR3 has 17 residues. The CDR3 DNA reads as TGTGCCAGCAGCTTGCCTAGCGGGGGGCGCTCCTACAATGAGCAGTTCTTC. It specifies CASSLPSGGRSYNEQFF.